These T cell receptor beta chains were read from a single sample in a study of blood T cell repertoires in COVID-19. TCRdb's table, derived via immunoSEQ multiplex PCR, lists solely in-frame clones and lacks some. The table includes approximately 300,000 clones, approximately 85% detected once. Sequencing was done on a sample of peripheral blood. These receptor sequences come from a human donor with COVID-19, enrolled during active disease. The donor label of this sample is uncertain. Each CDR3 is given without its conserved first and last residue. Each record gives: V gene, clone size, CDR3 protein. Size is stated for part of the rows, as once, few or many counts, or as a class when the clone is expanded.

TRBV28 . ASSPQGLYGYT
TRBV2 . ASSDQGLLNEKLF
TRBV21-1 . ASSFKGLGTEAF
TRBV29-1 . SVGTSGSIHEQF
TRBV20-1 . SASSGASSYNEQF
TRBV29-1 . SVVRSYGYT
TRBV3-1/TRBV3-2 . ASSQDRAGSPLH
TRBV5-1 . ASSPITSGLMNEQF
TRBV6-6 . ASSPYPGQVLDGYT
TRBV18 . ASSPPMGGSYEQY
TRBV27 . ASSYTSGTNEKLF
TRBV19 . ASTPGQGARTEAF
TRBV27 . ASRARYNSPLH
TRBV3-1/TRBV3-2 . ASSPSEGPSYGYT
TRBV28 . ASTDRWNYGYT
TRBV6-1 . ASSAGTGDLGAEAF
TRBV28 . ASSPVGTGVYGYT
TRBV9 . ASSDSGTSGNNEQF
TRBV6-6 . ASNPQGIGYEQY
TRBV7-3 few ASSQTQGLRAF
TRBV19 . ASSTRDRGDSPLH
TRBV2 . ASRQGLAGGINEQF
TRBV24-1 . ATSDRDRFSNEKLF
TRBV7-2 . ASSLVPEGSPLH
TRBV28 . ASSPGLAGVNEQF
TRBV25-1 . ASSEFNRPYEQY
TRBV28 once ASSPGLAGGNYEQY
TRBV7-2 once ASSPQAGENQPQH
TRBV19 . ASSILQGASYEQY
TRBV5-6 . ASSLAGVVLLNYGYT
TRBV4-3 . ASSQDLTGPLSTEAF
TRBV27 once ASSSPGLAEMNTGELF
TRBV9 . ASSNRWSQDTTNQPQH
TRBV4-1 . ASSPFSVAGIPTGQF
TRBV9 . ASSVWGLNSPLH
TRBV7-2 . ASSRGPGGNTIY
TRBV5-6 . ASSLEDREVNGYT
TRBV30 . AWSIGSQETQY
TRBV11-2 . ASSLNPMGTSGTDTQY
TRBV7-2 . ASSFPRENQPQH
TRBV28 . ASSSPQGRANEKLF
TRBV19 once ASSRTRATLGTEAF
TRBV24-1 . ATSQGANTGELF